What follows are 5 T cell receptor beta chains derived from one specimen sequenced in a study of T cells in Graves' hyperthyroidism and ophthalmopathy. There were TCR beta CDR3 regions amplified from RNA transcripts. During a first-round RT-PCR of the TCR CDR3, the HTBI primer set was used. MiXCR, applied by TCRdb to the multiplex PCR reads, yields one record per CDR3 protein. This sample yields 500,000 to 600,000 distinct CDR3 sequences, of which more than 45% are seen a single time; 15% to 20% belongs to the top ten. Sample: peripheral blood or thyroid tissue (not recorded which). These receptors were collected from an adult woman with Graves' disease, either hyperthyroidism or ophthalmopathy (not recorded which).

On this clonotype: This sequence may be a read error, since a much larger clone differs from it by one base. The chain has TRBV9 and TRBJ1-1; D is undetermined. Germline assignment: CDR1 SGDLS and CDR2 YYNGEE. The CDR3 is 13 amino acids. The CDR3 here is CASSRSTSTEVFF. CDR3 nucleotide sequence: TGTGCCAGCAGCCGATCCACGAGCACTGAAGTTTTCTTT.

This clonotype was seen more than once but under ten times. This chain joins TRBV14 and TRBJ1-4, with 7 bases identical to TRBD1. J was trimmed by 8 bases and V by 4 bases; bases with no gene match: 10. Germline CDR1 is SGHDN and CDR2 is FVKESK. This CDR3 spans 15 amino acids. CDR3 in amino acids: CASSRTGQTREKLFF. CDR3 nucleotides: TGTGCCAGCAGCCGGACGGGACAGACGAGGGAAAAACTGTTTTTT.

This clonotype was seen repeatedly, ten times or more. This chain links TRBV12-3 or TRBV12-4 with TRBJ2-2, with 11 bases matching TRBD2. V shed 6 bases and J 6 bases; nucleotides not matched to a gene: 6. This CDR3 is 15 amino acids long. CDR3: CASRSSGRRAGELFF. The CDR3 region has the DNA TGTGCCAGCAGATCTAGCGGGAGGAGGGCCGGGGAGCTGTTTTTT.

There are many counts of this clonotype. The chain couples TRBV2 to TRBJ2-7; D not resolved. From germline, CDR1 is SNHLY and CDR2 FYNNEI. The CDR3 length is 13 residues. V was trimmed by 7 bases and J by 2 bases, leaving 12 bases between them. CDR3 sequence: CASKGSMTYEQYF. CDR3 nucleotides: TGTGCCAGCAAGGGCTCAATGACCTACGAGCAGTACTTC.

The chain uses TRBV15 and TRBJ2-5, with a weak D call TRBD1 (6 bases). This CDR3 spans 15 amino acids. Germline-derived CDR1 and CDR2 are LNHNV and YYDKDF (reference sequence). V was shortened by 0 bases and J by 5 bases, with 13 bases between the two germline ends. DNA for the CDR3: TGTGCCACCAGCAGAGATGACACAGGGTTGGAGACCCAGTACTTC. Translating gives CATSRDDTGLETQYF.